The text below deals with one TCR beta chain. Its antigen is still unknown. The CDR3 covers 17 residues. Germline CDR1 reads SSHAT; CDR2 reads FNYEAQ (reference sequence). V lost 1 base, J lost 7 bases, and 9 bases stayed unmatched. This table comes from immunoSEQ multiplex PCR, and its TCRdb copy is limited to in-frame clones, with some not included. The sample shows 110,000 to 150,000 clones, 94% of them seen only once. This entry belongs to a study of cytomegalovirus exposure and HLA in healthy donors. Overall study context: Per a later analysis, the roughly 700 first-cohort and under 150 validation repertoires shared one platform. Regarding the study as a whole: Confirmation was obtained in vitro that a few CMV-associated chains are specific for CMV antigens. 150 or so TCR beta chains were listed as cytomegalovirus-associated. Subsequent analysis of the approximately 110 validation repertoires found a tendency for first-cohort TCR clusters to co-occur.

This clonotype originated in a young man in good health and CMV-seropositive. The material sequenced was PBMCs. The chain uses TRBV7-7 and TRBJ2-3; 12 bases align to TRBD2. The CDR3 DNA is TGTGCCAGCAGCTTAGGGAGGAGACTAGCGGGAGAGAATACGCAGTATTTT. As protein: CASSLGRRLAGENTQYF. The full variable domain, completed using reference TRBV7-7 and TRBJ2-3, is GAGVSQSPRYKVTKRGQDVTLRCDPISSHATLYWYQQALGQGPEFLTYFNYEAQPDKSGLPSDRFSAERPEGSISTLTIQRTEQRDSAMYRCASSLGRRLAGENTQYFGPGTRLTVL.